This record covers a single T cell receptor beta chain. Original analysis: Reference gene primers were amplified, and this amplification served to estimate nucleated cell counts. Sequenced by immunoSEQ multiplex PCR; TCRdb stores in-frame clones only, minus some. For V, J and clone size, that table is used; D and trimming come from the DNA. The sample records about 98,000 clones, around nine tenths being singletons. The CDR3 covers 16 residues. Germline V gene sequence: CDR1 SGHVS, CDR2 FNYEAQ. V was pared by 1 base and J by 3 bases, with 5 bases of the junction left unmatched. The data stem from a study of blood T cell repertoires in COVID-19. Study at large: Acute and convalescent COVID-19 samples came from the United States, Italy and Spain. T cells, B-cell-depleted T cells, or PBMCs provided the cDNA or gDNA that served as material.

V gene TRBV7-6 combines with J gene TRBJ2-7; the match to TRBD1 covers 11 bases. The origin of this receptor is a man between 45 and 60 years old with acute or convalescent COVID-19. The source material was peripheral blood. Here the CDR3 reads CASSLGTGTGGYEQYF. The CDR3 DNA follows: TGTGCCAGCAGCTTAGGAACCGGGACAGGGGGCTACGAGCAGTACTTC.